This is a list of T cell receptor beta chains from one sample in a study of blood T cell repertoires in COVID-19. Sequencing used immunoSEQ multiplex PCR; TCRdb keeps in-frame clones, though not all of them. The sample contains 290,000 or so clones, 70% to 90% of which appear only once. Sequences were obtained from peripheral blood. All receptors derive from a man aged 65-85 years with acute or convalescent COVID-19. Each CDR3 is given with its conserved first and last residue. D genes are given only for firm matches. Size values are once, few and many counts, or a class for expanded clones, and some rows have none.

DNA: TGTGCCAGCAGCGCTAGCGGGGGGGCCGGGGAGCTGTTTTTT; CDR3: CASSASGGAGELFF; J: TRBJ2-2; D: TRBD2; V: TRBV2; size: NA
DNA: TGTGCCAGCAGCCAAGGGGCGGGATTTGGCTACACCTTC; CDR3: CASSQGAGFGYTF; J: TRBJ1-2; D: NA; V: TRBV3-1/TRBV3-2; size: few
DNA: TGTGCCAGCAGCCAAGATATTCTCGGTACCGATTCGTTCTTCTTC; CDR3: CASSQDILGTDSFFF; J: TRBJ1-2; D: NA; V: TRBV14; size: once
DNA: TGTGCCAGCAGCTCCCGGACTAGCGGTTCCACAGATACGCAGTATTTT; CDR3: CASSSRTSGSTDTQYF; J: TRBJ2-3; D: TRBD2; V: TRBV9; size: NA
DNA: TGTGCCAGCAGTCAGCCCACGTGGGCCACTGAAGCTTTCTTT; CDR3: CASSQPTWATEAFF; J: TRBJ1-1; D: NA; V: TRBV28; size: NA
DNA: TGTGCCAGCAGTTTATTCGGGTCTAGCCAGCGGAATTCACCCCTCCACTTT; CDR3: CASSLFGSSQRNSPLHF; J: TRBJ1-6; D: NA; V: TRBV28; size: few
DNA: TGTGCCACCAGTCTAGCTGGTGAGCAGTTCTTC; CDR3: CATSLAGEQFF; J: TRBJ2-1; D: NA; V: TRBV24-1; size: NA
DNA: TGTGCCAGTAGTAGAACAGGGGGGGGTAGCAATCAGCCCCAGCATTTT; CDR3: CASSRTGGGSNQPQHF; J: TRBJ1-5; D: TRBD1; V: TRBV19; size: NA
DNA: TGTGCCAGCAGCCATTCGTCCGCCCTACTCTACGAGCAGTACTTC; CDR3: CASSHSSALLYEQYF; J: TRBJ2-7; D: NA; V: TRBV3-1/TRBV3-2; size: NA
DNA: TGCGCCAGCAGTCCAGGGGGGACAGACCGTAATGAAAAACTGTTTTTT; CDR3: CASSPGGTDRNEKLFF; J: TRBJ1-4; D: TRBD1; V: TRBV5-1; size: few
DNA: TGTGCCAGCAGCGAGGGTAATGGCTATGGCTACACCTTC; CDR3: CASSEGNGYGYTF; J: TRBJ1-2; D: NA; V: TRBV28; size: NA